Each of the 12 T cell receptor beta chains below was sequenced from the same sample in a study of cytomegalovirus exposure and HLA in healthy donors. Profiled with immunoSEQ multiplex PCR; TCRdb holds only in-frame clones, not every one. The sample shows around 140,000 clones, approximately 89% of them seen only once. The material sequenced was PBMCs. The receptors were sampled from a woman aged 18-29 years in good health and CMV-seronegative.

CDR3 DNA: TGCGCCAGCAGCTTGGGGGACTCCCCCTCCTACGAGCAGTACTTC. Its translation is CASSLGDSPSYEQYF. The genes are TRBV5-1 and TRBJ2-7; tentatively, D is TRBD2 (6 bases). This CDR3 has 15 amino acids. Trimming removed 0 bases from V and 0 bases from J, with 10 bases in between. Germline CDR1 reads SGHRS; CDR2 reads YFSETQ. The full variable domain, completed using reference TRBV5-1 and TRBJ2-7, is KAGVTQTPRYLIKTRGQQVTLSCSPISGHRSVSWYQQTPGQGLQFLFEYFSETQRNKGNFPGRFSGRQFSNSRSEMNVSTLELGDSALYLCASSLGDSPSYEQYFGPGTRLTVT.

The chain uses TRBV6-1 and TRBJ2-2, with 10 positions matching TRBD1. CDR3 length: 14 amino acids. J gave up 5 bases and V 5 bases, and 2 bases lay outside the gene matches. Germline V gene lookup returns CDR1 MNHNS and CDR2 SASEGT. CDR3 amino acids: CASSRTGGTGELFF. The CDR3 coding sequence is TGTGCCAGCAGTCGGACAGGGGGGACCGGGGAGCTGTTTTTT.

The chain is built from TRBV5-6 and TRBJ1-1; D gene uncertain. Germline CDR1 is SGHDT and CDR2 is YYEEEE. Trimming took off 1 base at V and 1 base at J, with 17 bases between the two ends. The CDR3 length is 17 residues. CDR3: CASSLLGFTEKNTEAFF. The CDR3 region has the DNA TGTGCCAGCAGCTTGTTGGGTTTTACAGAAAAGAACACTGAAGCTTTCTTT.

This clone was seen a single time. The J gene is TRBJ1-3, the V gene TRBV6-6, with a weak D call TRBD1 (6 bases). The CDR3 totals 16 residues. CDR1 is MNHNY and CDR2 is SVGAGI in the germline V gene (reference sequence). Deletions cut 0 bases from V and 0 bases from J, with 9 bases between. The CDR3 region is CASSYSTGFSGNTIYF. In DNA form, the CDR3 reads TGTGCCAGCAGTTACTCGACAGGCTTCTCTGGAAACACCATATATTTT.

The rearrangement uses TRBV29-1 and TRBJ1-1; the D is unclear. The CDR3 spans 11 residues. The germline V gene has CDR1 SQVTM and CDR2 ANQGSEA. The V end lost 4 bases, the J end lost 5 bases, and 8 bases lay between the germline ends. This CDR3 is CSVAPLTEAFF. The DNA for the CDR3 is TGCAGCGTTGCCCCCCTGACTGAAGCTTTCTTT.

The chain is built from TRBV2 and TRBJ1-5; no clear D gene. This CDR3 region has 14 residues. Germline V gives CDR1 SNHLY, CDR2 FYNNEI. V was shortened by 4 bases and J by 7 bases, with 14 bases between the two germline ends. CDR3 amino acids: CASSGGRGWQPQHF. CDR3 DNA sequence: TGTGCCAGCAGTGGAGGTAGAGGGTGGCAGCCCCAGCATTTT. Full variable domain (missing parts from reference TRBV2 and TRBJ1-5): EPEVTQTPSHQVTQMGQEVILRCVPISNHLYFYWYRQILGQKVEFLVSFYNNEISEKSEIFDDQFSVERPDGSNFTLKIRSTKLEDSAMYFCASSGGRGWQPQHFGDGTRLSIL.

The genes are TRBV2 and TRBJ2-2, with D tentatively TRBD1 (6 bases). The length of the CDR3 is 14 residues. CDR1 SNHLY and CDR2 FYNNEI come from the germline V gene. Trimming took off 9 bases at V and 0 bases at J, with 11 bases between the two ends. The chain's CDR3 is CARDRAANTGELFF. The CDR3 bases are TGTGCCAGGGACAGAGCCGCGAACACCGGGGAGCTGTTTTTT.

The chain uses TRBV5-4 and TRBJ2-2; 12 bases agree with TRBD1. Per the germline V gene, CDR1 is SGHNT and CDR2 is YYREEE (reference sequence). The CDR3 extends over 17 amino acids. V dropped 7 bases and J dropped 2; count of bases not matched to a gene: 9. CDR3 in amino acids: CASGFSGTGGNTGELFF. In DNA, the CDR3 is TGTGCCAGCGGGTTCTCCGGGACAGGGGGCAACACCGGGGAGCTGTTTTTT.

V gene TRBV6-5 combines with J gene TRBJ2-2; D may be TRBD2 (6 bases). The V gene lost 6 bases and the J gene lost 6 bases, with 11 bases spanning the gap. Germline V gene data show CDR1 as MNHEY and CDR2 as SVGAGI. CDR3 length: 13 amino acids. CDR3 sequence (DNA): TGTGCCAGCAGCGACGGAGGGCCCGGGGAGCTGTTTTTT. It is translated as CASSDGGPGELFF.

This clone came up a few times. In DNA, the CDR3 is TGTGCCAGCAGTTACTTCCCGGGACTAGGATTCGAGACCCAGTACTTC. Its translation: CASSYFPGLGFETQYF. The chain joins TRBV6-5 to TRBJ2-5, with TRBD2 matching 8 bases. The CDR3 is made up of 16 amino acids. Germline lookup yields CDR1 MNHEY and CDR2 SVGAGI. V dropped 1 base and J dropped 5; count of bases not matched to a gene: 9.

The chain recombines TRBV7-8 with TRBJ1-6; TRBD1 agrees at 8 bases. Trimming removed 4 bases from V and 1 base from J; junction bases left unmatched: 9. In germline, CDR1 is SGHVS, CDR2 FQNEAQ. There are 18 residues in the CDR3. The CDR3 DNA follows: TGTGCCAGCAGCTCCGGGACAGGCTTTGTATCCTATAATTCACCCCTCCACTTT. Protein sequence: CASSSGTGFVSYNSPLHF.

This sequence joins TRBV27 and TRBJ1-6; the match to TRBD1 covers 7 bases. V shed 7 bases, J shed 7 bases, and the junction held 13 bases outside the gene matches. Germline CDR1 is MNHEY and CDR2 is SMNVEV (reference sequence). The CDR3 covers 16 residues. For the CDR3, the DNA is TGTGCCAGCAAAGGACAGGATTGGCAGCTAAATTCACCCCTCCACTTT. Protein sequence: CASKGQDWQLNSPLHF.